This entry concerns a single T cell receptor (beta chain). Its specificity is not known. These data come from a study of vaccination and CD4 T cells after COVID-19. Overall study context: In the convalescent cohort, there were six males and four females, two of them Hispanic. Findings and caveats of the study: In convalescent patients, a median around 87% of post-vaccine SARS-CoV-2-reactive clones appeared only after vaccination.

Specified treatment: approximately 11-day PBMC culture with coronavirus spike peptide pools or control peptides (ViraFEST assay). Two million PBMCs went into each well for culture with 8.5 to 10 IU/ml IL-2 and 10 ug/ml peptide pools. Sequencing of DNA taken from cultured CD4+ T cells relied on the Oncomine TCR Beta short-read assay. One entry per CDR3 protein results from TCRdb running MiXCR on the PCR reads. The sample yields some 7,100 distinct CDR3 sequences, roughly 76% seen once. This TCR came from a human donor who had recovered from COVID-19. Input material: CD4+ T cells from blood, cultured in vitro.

The CDR3 region is CATSDLEGHEDSPLHF. The CDR3 DNA reads as TGTGCCACCAGTGATTTGGAGGGACACGAGGATTCACCCCTCCACTTT. V is TRBV24-1 and J is TRBJ1-6; maybe TRBD1 (6 bases). The germline V gene has CDR1 KGHDR and CDR2 SFDVKD. The V and J ends lost 0 bases and 8 bases respectively, with 13 bases between them. This CDR3 is 16 amino acids long.